This is a list of T cell receptor beta chains from one sample in a study of beta chain features in type 1 diabetes. Assay used: immunoSEQ multiplex PCR; TCRdb lists only in-frame clones, some missing. The sample has 150,000 or so clones; 11% are singletons. The sample consisted of central memory CD4+ T cells from blood. These receptors all come from a man aged 18 to 29 in good health. Each CDR3 is given with its conserved first and last residue. The D gene is left open where the match is weak. Clone size, where shown, is once, few, many, or a class for clones that have expanded.

size,J,D,V,CDR3,DNA
few,TRBJ2-2,NA,TRBV11-2,CASSSRGPTNTGELFF,TGTGCCAGCAGCTCCCGGGGACCCACGAACACCGGGGAGCTGTTTTTT
few,TRBJ2-3,NA,TRBV7-8,CASSLEGSGTQYF,TGTGCCAGCAGCTTAGAGGGATCCGGTACGCAGTATTTT
NA,TRBJ1-5,NA,TRBV18,CASSPPRGEGNQPQHF,TGTGCCAGCTCACCGCCTCGGGGGGAGGGCAATCAGCCCCAGCATTTT
few,TRBJ2-5,TRBD2,TRBV10-3,CAISAQRGIQETQYF,TGTGCCATCAGTGCCCAGCGGGGGATCCAAGAGACCCAGTACTTC
NA,TRBJ2-1,TRBD1,TRBV5-6,CASSLSDRGRSYNEQFF,TGTGCCAGCAGCTTGTCCGACAGGGGGCGATCCTACAATGAGCAGTTCTTC
few,TRBJ2-1,TRBD1,TRBV9,CASSVEGQTYNEQFF,TGTGCCAGCAGCGTAGAGGGACAGACATACAATGAGCAGTTCTTC
few,TRBJ2-3,TRBD1,TRBV7-9,CASSRTGSTDTQYF,TGTGCCAGCAGCCGGACAGGGAGCACAGATACGCAGTATTTT
few,TRBJ1-5,NA,TRBV7-9,CASSLAGYSNQPQHF,TGTGCCAGCAGCTTAGCGGGGTATAGCAATCAGCCCCAGCATTTT
NA,TRBJ1-1,NA,TRBV7-9,CASSLASAENTEAFF,TGTGCCAGCAGCTTAGCTTCGGCAGAGAACACTGAAGCTTTCTTT
few,TRBJ2-7,TRBD2,TRBV5-1,CASSLGPGTNDEQYF,TGCGCCAGCAGCTTGGGACCCGGGACTAACGACGAGCAGTACTTC
few,TRBJ2-3,TRBD2,TRBV2,CASSFSGGAGTDTQYF,TGTGCCAGCAGTTTTAGCGGGGGGGCGGGCACAGATACGCAGTATTTT
many,TRBJ1-5,NA,TRBV5-1,CASSLDGSNQPQHF,TGCGCCAGCAGCTTGGACGGCAGCAATCAGCCCCAGCATTTT
NA,TRBJ2-2,TRBD1,TRBV29-1,CSVWDRGRPGELFF,TGCAGCGTTTGGGACAGGGGGCGCCCCGGGGAGCTGTTTTTT
few,TRBJ2-1,TRBD1,TRBV28,CASTMGGQGANEQFF,TGTGCCAGCACCATGGGGGGACAGGGGGCGAATGAGCAGTTCTTC
few,TRBJ2-1,NA,TRBV7-2,CASSLESLTYNEQFF,TGTGCCAGCAGCTTGGAGAGCCTGACCTACAATGAGCAGTTCTTC
few,TRBJ1-3,NA,TRBV4-1,CASSQDPLGGLGNTIYF,TGCGCCAGCAGCCAAGACCCCCTGGGGGGATTGGGAAACACCATATATTTT
NA,TRBJ1-5,NA,TRBV5-1,CASSLAQGQPQHF,TGCGCCAGCAGCTTGGCCCAGGGGCAGCCCCAGCATTTT
NA,TRBJ2-7,NA,TRBV9,CASSPPSSYEQYF,TGTGCCAGCAGCCCCCCGAGCTCCTACGAGCAGTACTTC
NA,TRBJ2-2,NA,TRBV7-3,CASSPEWSTGELFF,TGTGCCAGCAGCCCGGAGTGGAGCACCGGGGAGCTGTTTTTT
NA,TRBJ2-7,TRBD1,TRBV30,CAWSLDRVGEQYF,TGTGCCTGGAGTTTGGACAGGGTAGGGGAGCAGTACTTC
NA,TRBJ1-1,NA,TRBV7-7,CASRPLRGAHTEAFF,TGTGCCAGCAGGCCCTTAAGAGGGGCGCACACTGAAGCTTTCTTT
NA,TRBJ2-3,TRBD2,TRBV25-1,CASSDLLGTSGATDTQYF,TGTGCCAGCAGTGATTTGCTCGGGACTAGCGGGGCCACAGATACGCAGTATTTT
few,TRBJ2-1,TRBD2,TRBV19,CASSPGLGAFF,TGTGCCAGTAGTCCGGGACTAGGGGCGTTCTTC
NA,TRBJ2-2,NA,TRBV14,CASSQAPDMAGELFF,TGTGCCAGCAGCCAAGCCCCAGACATGGCCGGGGAGCTGTTTTTT
NA,TRBJ2-5,NA,TRBV15,CATSRDLGYGETQYF,TGTGCCACCAGCAGAGATTTGGGGTACGGAGAGACCCAGTACTTC
many,TRBJ1-2,TRBD1,TRBV2,CASSVQGQGDGYTF,TGTGCCAGCAGCGTACAGGGACAGGGGGATGGCTACACCTTC
NA,TRBJ2-7,NA,TRBV28,CASSSLGLSYEQYF,TGTGCCAGCAGTTCCTTGGGACTCTCCTACGAGCAGTACTTC
few,TRBJ2-4,NA,TRBV15,CATSSDRLVAKNIQYF,TGTGCCACCAGCAGTGACAGGCTCGTGGCCAAAAACATTCAGTACTTC
many,TRBJ1-5,NA,TRBV30,CAWGAQGNQPQHF,TGTGCCTGGGGAGCACAGGGAAATCAGCCCCAGCATTTT
NA,TRBJ2-7,NA,TRBV5-6,CASSLARVYEQYF,TGTGCCAGCAGCTTGGCACGGGTCTACGAGCAGTACTTC
many,TRBJ2-7,NA,TRBV23-1,CASSHPLGWDTHEQYF,TGCGCCAGCAGTCACCCGCTGGGCTGGGACACCCACGAGCAGTACTTC
NA,TRBJ2-7,NA,TRBV27,CASKEGGQSSYEQYF,TGTGCCAGCAAAGAGGGGGGACAGAGCTCCTACGAGCAGTACTTC
few,TRBJ2-1,TRBD2,TRBV11-3,CASSGGSSYNEQFF,TGTGCCAGCAGTGGCGGGAGCTCCTACAATGAGCAGTTCTTC
many,TRBJ2-7,NA,TRBV7-2,CASSLPSDPGDEQYF,TGTGCCAGCAGCTTACCCTCGGACCCGGGGGACGAGCAGTACTTC
NA,TRBJ2-2,TRBD1,TRBV14,CASSRHGGQGGFGELFF,TGTGCCAGCAGCCGACACGGCGGACAGGGAGGTTTCGGGGAGCTGTTTTTT
NA,TRBJ1-1,NA,TRBV7-9,CASSLQAGVQTEAFF,TGTGCCAGCAGCTTACAGGCAGGGGTGCAAACTGAAGCTTTCTTT
NA,TRBJ2-1,NA,TRBV29-1,CSPRLGDEQFF,TGCAGCCCCCGACTAGGGGATGAGCAGTTCTTC
NA,TRBJ2-3,TRBD2,TRBV9,CASSLHLPGTSGLDTQYF,TGTGCCAGCAGCCTCCATCTCCCCGGGACTAGCGGGTTAGATACGCAGTATTTT
NA,TRBJ1-1,NA,TRBV9,CASSVTFDTEAFF,TGTGCCAGCAGCGTCACCTTCGACACTGAAGCTTTCTTT
NA,TRBJ2-2,NA,TRBV10-3,CAITGTLNTGELFF,TGTGCCATCACTGGGACATTAAACACCGGGGAGCTGTTTTTT
few,TRBJ2-3,NA,TRBV25-1,CASSEVREADTQYF,TGTGCCAGCAGTGAGGTCAGGGAAGCAGATACGCAGTATTTT